This TCR beta chain derives from a study of blood T cell repertoires in COVID-19. Study in general: There were acute and convalescent COVID-19 samples, and they came from the United States, Italy and Spain. T cells, B-cell-depleted T cells, or PBMCs supplied cDNA or gDNA.

Source study methods: Reference gene primer amplification gave nucleated cell count estimates. TCRdb keeps only in-frame clones here, not all; method: immunoSEQ multiplex PCR. D and trimming come from the DNA, and the V and J calls and clone size come from that table. The sample lists approximately 150,000 clones, approximately 90% occurring once. The CDR3 spans 18 residues. The V and J ends lost 1 base and 2 bases, in that order; junction bases with no gene match: 8. CDR1 is LGHNA, CDR2 YNFKEQ, per germline. V usage is TRBV4-2 and J usage is TRBJ2-5, with 12 bases that match TRBD2. This TCR came from a human donor in a cohort sampled during active COVID-19. Sample: peripheral blood. CDR3 DNA sequence: TGTGCCAGCAGCCAAGCGCTAGCGGGGGGGACGGGACAAGAGACCCAGTACTTC. This gives the protein CASSQALAGGTGQETQYF.